What follows is one T cell receptor (beta chain) and its context. The antigen remains unidentified. The entry originates in a study of shared clonotypes between healthy human individuals. Study-wide results and caveats: Sharing of clonotypes among donors was expected to vary with sequencing depth.

Several immunoSEQ plates held equal portions of the genomic DNA taken from each subset. The protocol was immunoSEQ multiplex PCR, while the TCRdb copy is restricted to in-frame clones and leaves out a portion. The profile shows some 2.3 million clones, 85% to 95% of them singletons. V lost 4 bases and J lost 6, with 8 bases in between. CDR1 and CDR2 (germline): SGHVS, FNYEAQ. CDR3 length equals 12 residues. This chain links TRBV7-6 with TRBJ2-3; D not resolved. Source material: naive CD4+ T cells from PBMCs. Subset: CD45RA+ positively selected. This TCR was sampled from a young man in good health. Some clones in this sample may be carry-over from other donors' samples. The CDR3 nucleotides are TGTGCCAGCAGCTCCCTAGGGGATACGCAGTATTTT. Its translation: CASSSLGDTQYF. The complete variable domain, with remaining parts taken from reference TRBV7-6 and TRBJ2-3, reads GAGVSQSPRYKVTKRGQDVALRCDPISGHVSLYWYRQALGQGPEFLTYFNYEAQQDKSGLPNDRFSAERPEGSISTLTIQRTEQRDSAMYRCASSSLGDTQYFGPGTRLTVL.